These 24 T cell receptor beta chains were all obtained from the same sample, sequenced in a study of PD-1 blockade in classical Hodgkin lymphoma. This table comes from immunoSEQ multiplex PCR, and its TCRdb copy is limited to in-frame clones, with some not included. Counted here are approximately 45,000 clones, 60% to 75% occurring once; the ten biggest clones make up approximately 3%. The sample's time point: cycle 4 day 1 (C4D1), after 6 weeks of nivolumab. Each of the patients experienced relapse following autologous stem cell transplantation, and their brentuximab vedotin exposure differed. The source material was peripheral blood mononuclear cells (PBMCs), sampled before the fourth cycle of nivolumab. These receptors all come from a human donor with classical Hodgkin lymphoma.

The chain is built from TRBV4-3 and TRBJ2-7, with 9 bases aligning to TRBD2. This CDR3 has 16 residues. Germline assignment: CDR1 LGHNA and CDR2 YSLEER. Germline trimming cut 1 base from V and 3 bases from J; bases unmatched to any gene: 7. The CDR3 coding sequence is TGCGCCAGCAGCCAAGCGGCCGGGACTAGCCTCTACGAGCAGTACTTC. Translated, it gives CASSQAAGTSLYEQYF.

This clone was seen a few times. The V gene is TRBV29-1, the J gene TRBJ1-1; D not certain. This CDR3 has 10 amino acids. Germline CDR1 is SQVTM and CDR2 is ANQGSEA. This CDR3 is CGGRNTEAFF. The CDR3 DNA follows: TGCGGCGGACGAAACACTGAAGCTTTCTTT.

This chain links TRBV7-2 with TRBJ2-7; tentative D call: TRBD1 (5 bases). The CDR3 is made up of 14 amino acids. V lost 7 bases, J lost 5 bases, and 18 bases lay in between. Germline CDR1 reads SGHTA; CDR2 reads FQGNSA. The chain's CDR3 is CASNSGAMKNEQYF. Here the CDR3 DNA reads TGTGCCAGCAACTCTGGGGCAATGAAGAACGAGCAGTACTTC.

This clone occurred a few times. The CDR3 region is CASSLGQLQETQYF. CDR3 nucleotide sequence: TGTGCCAGCAGCTTGGGCCAGTTACAAGAGACCCAGTACTTC. The rearrangement links TRBV7-9 to TRBJ2-5; no clear D gene. CDR3 length equals 14 residues. Trimming removed 3 bases from V and 2 bases from J, with 10 bases in between. Germline V gene sequence: CDR1 SEHNR, CDR2 FQNEAQ (reference sequence). Combining the CDR3 with reference TRBV7-9 and TRBJ2-5 gives the whole variable domain DTGVSQNPRHKITKRGQNVTFRCDPISEHNRLYWYRQTLGQGPEFLTYFQNEAQLEKSRLLSDRFSAERPKGSFSTLEIQRTEQGDSAMYLCASSLGQLQETQYFGPGTRLLVL.

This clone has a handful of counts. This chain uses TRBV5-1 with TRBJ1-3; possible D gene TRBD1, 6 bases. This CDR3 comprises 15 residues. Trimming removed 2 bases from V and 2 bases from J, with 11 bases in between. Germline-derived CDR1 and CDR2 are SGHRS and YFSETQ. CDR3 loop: CASSLGRGTGNTIYF. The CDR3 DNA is TGCGCCAGCAGCTTAGGCAGGGGCACTGGAAACACCATATATTTT.

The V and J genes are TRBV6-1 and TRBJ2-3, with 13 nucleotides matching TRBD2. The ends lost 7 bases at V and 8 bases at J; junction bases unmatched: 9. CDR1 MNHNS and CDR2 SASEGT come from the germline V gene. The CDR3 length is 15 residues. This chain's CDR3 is CASTSGLAGTGTQYF. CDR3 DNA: TGTGCCAGCACCTCGGGACTAGCGGGAACCGGTACGCAGTATTTT.

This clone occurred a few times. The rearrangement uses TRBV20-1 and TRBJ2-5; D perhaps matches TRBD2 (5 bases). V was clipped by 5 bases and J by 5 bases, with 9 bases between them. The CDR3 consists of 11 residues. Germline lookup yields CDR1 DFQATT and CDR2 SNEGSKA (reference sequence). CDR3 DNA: TGCAGTGCTGGCGGGTATGAGACCCAGTACTTC. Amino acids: CSAGGYETQYF.

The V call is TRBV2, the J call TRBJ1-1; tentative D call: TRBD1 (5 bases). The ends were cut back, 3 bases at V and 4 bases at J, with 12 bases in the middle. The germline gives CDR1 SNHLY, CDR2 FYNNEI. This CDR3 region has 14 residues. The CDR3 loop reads CASSEWAGGTEAFF. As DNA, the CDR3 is TGTGCCAGCAGTGAGTGGGCCGGGGGCACTGAAGCTTTCTTT.

CDR3 residues: CASSLASGADSPLHF. CDR3 bases: TGTGCCAGCAGCTTAGCGTCAGGGGCCGATTCACCCCTCCACTTT. V is TRBV11-2 and J is TRBJ1-6; perhaps TRBD1 as D (6 bases). Germline CDR1 is SGHAT and CDR2 is FQNNGV. The CDR3 has 15 residues. V shed 1 base and J shed 8 bases, with 12 bases lying between them.

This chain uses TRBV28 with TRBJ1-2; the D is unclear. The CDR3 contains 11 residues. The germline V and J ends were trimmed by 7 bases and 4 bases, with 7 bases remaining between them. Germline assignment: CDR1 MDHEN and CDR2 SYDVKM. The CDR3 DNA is TGTGCCAGCACCGTAGGCTATGGCTACACCTTC. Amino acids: CASTVGYGYTF.

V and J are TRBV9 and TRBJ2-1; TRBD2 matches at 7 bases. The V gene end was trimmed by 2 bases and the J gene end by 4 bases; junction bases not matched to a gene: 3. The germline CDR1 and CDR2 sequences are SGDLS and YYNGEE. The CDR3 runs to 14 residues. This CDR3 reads CASSVGGKYNEQFF. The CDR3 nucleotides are TGTGCCAGCAGCGTGGGAGGGAAATACAATGAGCAGTTCTTC.

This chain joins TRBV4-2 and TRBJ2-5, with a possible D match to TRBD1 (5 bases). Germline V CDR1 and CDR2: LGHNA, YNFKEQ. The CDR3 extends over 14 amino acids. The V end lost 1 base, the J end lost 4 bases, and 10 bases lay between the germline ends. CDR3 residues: CASSQGQGGETQYF. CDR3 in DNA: TGTGCCAGCAGCCAAGGGCAGGGTGGAGAGACCCAGTACTTC.

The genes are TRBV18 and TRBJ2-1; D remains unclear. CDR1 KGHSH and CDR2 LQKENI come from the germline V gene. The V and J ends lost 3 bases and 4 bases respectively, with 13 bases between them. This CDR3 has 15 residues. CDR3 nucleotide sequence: TGTGCCAGCTCACCGGAACGGGTTACTTACAATGAGCAGTTCTTC. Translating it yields CASSPERVTYNEQFF.

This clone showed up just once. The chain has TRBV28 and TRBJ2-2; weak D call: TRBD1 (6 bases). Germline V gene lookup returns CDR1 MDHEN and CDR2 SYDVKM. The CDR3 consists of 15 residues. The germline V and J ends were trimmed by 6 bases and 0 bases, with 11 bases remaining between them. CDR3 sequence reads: CASSNRATNTGELFF. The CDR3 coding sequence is TGTGCCAGCAGCAACAGGGCTACGAACACCGGGGAGCTGTTTTTT.

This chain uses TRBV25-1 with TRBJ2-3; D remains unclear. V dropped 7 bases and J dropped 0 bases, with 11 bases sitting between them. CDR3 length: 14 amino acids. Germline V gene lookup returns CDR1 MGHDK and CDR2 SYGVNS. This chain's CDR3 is CASTPGPSTDTQYF. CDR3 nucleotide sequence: TGTGCCAGCACCCCGGGTCCCAGCACAGATACGCAGTATTTT.

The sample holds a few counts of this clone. The CDR3 loop is CASGGPFYGYTF. The CDR3 DNA follows: TGTGCCAGCGGAGGTCCTTTCTATGGCTACACCTTC. V is TRBV19 and J is TRBJ1-2; D uncertain. Germline V gene lookup returns CDR1 LNHDA and CDR2 SQIVND (reference sequence). The CDR3 contains 12 residues. The V and J ends lost 9 bases and 4 bases respectively, with 12 bases between them.

This chain's CDR3 is CASSIEQGYEQYF. CDR3 coding DNA: TGTGCCAGTAGTATCGAACAGGGTTACGAGCAGTACTTC. V is TRBV19 and J is TRBJ2-7; a possible D gene is TRBD1 (6 bases). The CDR3 consists of 13 residues. CDR1 is LNHDA and CDR2 is SQIVND in the germline V gene (reference sequence). V was clipped by 3 bases and J by 4 bases, with 10 bases between them.

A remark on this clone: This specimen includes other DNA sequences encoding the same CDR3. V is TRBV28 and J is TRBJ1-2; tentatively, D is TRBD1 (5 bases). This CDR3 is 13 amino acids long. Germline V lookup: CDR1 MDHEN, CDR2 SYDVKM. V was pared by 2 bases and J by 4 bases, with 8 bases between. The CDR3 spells CASSLGGFYGYTF. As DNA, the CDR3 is TGTGCCAGCAGTTTAGGGGGGTTCTATGGCTACACCTTC.

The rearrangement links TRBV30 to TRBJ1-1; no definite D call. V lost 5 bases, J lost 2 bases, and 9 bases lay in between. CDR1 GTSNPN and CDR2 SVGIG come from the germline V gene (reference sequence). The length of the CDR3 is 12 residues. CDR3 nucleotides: TGTGCCTGGTGTCAGCTTAACACTGAAGCTTTCTTT. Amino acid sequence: CAWCQLNTEAFF.

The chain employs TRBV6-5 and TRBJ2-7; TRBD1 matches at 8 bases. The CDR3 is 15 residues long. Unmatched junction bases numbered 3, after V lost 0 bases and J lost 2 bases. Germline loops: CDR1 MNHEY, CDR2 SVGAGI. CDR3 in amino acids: CASSYSGTGPYEQYF. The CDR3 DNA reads TGTGCCAGCAGTTACTCCGGGACAGGACCCTACGAGCAGTACTTC.

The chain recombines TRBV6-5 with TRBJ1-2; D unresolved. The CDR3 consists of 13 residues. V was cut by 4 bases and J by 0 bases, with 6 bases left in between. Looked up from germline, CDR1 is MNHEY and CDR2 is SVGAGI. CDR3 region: CASSFSSNYGYTF. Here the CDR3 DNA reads TGTGCCAGCAGTTTCAGCTCTAACTATGGCTACACCTTC.

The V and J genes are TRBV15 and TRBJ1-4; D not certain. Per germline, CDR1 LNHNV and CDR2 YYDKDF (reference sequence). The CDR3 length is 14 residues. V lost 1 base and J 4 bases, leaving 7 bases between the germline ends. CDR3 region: CATSRGLGNEKLFF. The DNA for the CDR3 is TGTGCCACCAGCAGAGGCCTTGGTAATGAAAAACTGTTTTTT.

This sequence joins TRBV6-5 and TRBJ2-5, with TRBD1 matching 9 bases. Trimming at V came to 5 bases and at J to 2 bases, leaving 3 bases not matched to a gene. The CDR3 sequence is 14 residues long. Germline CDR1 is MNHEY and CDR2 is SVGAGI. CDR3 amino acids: CASSDRGRQETQYF. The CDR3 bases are TGTGCCAGCAGTGACAGGGGGAGGCAAGAGACCCAGTACTTC.

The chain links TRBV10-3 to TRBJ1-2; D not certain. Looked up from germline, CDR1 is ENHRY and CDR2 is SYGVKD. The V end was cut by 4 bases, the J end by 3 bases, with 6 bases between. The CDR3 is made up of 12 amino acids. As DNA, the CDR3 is TGTGCCATCAGTGCCGAACACTATGGCTACACCTTC. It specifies CAISAEHYGYTF.